This T cell receptor beta chain appears in the sequencing data of a study of blood T cell repertoires in COVID-19. Study-level information: Researchers got acute and convalescent COVID-19 samples from the United States, Italy and Spain. Sample material is recorded as cDNA or gDNA derived from T cells, B-cell-depleted T cells, or PBMCs.

The CDR3 extends over 19 amino acids. CDR1 and CDR2 from the germline V gene are SNHLY and FYNNEI. Trimming took 4 bases from V and 1 from J; bases not matched to a gene: 11. Data came from immunoSEQ multiplex PCR; TCRdb stores just in-frame clones and leaves some out. The sample lists roughly 59,000 clones; almost 80% were seen once. The source material was peripheral blood. The chain employs TRBV2 and TRBJ1-5, with TRBD1 identical over 12 bases. This receptor was obtained from a man older than 75 with acute or convalescent COVID-19. The CDR3 loop is CASSAVGQGAGSSNQPQHF. DNA of the CDR3: TGTGCCAGCAGTGCAGTGGGACAGGGGGCCGGGTCAAGCAATCAGCCCCAGCATTTT.